A selection of T cell receptor beta chains follows, all from one sample in a study of blood T cell repertoires in COVID-19. The method was immunoSEQ multiplex PCR; TCRdb's version includes in-frame clones alone and lacks a portion of them. Here the sample spans roughly 140,000 clones, over 75% being singletons. Sequences were obtained from peripheral blood. These TCRs come from a woman aged 50 to 65 with acute or convalescent COVID-19. CDR3s leave out the opening cysteine and the closing phenylalanine or tryptophan. The order of the fields is V gene, CDR3 length, J gene, D gene, CDR3 protein. The D gene is left open where the match is weak.

V: TRBV30; length: 13; J: TRBJ1-4; D: .; CDR3: AWSVQGRVDEKLF
V: TRBV18; length: 15; J: TRBJ1-1; D: TRBD1; CDR3: ASSPTGTGGSNTEAF
V: TRBV6-5; length: 11; J: TRBJ1-2; D: TRBD1; CDR3: ASRITGGDGYT
V: TRBV7-9; length: 13; J: TRBJ1-5; D: .; CDR3: ASSRAQGGAGPQH
V: TRBV19; length: 12; J: TRBJ1-1; D: .; CDR3: ASRGLNQNTEAF
V: TRBV24-1; length: 15; J: TRBJ1-2; D: .; CDR3: ATSDSRLNRNNYGYT
V: TRBV25-1; length: 11; J: TRBJ1-4; D: .; CDR3: ASSDRDFEKLF
V: TRBV6-5; length: 12; J: TRBJ1-1; D: .; CDR3: ASSRWSVDTEAF
V: TRBV3-1/TRBV3-2; length: 14; J: TRBJ1-6; D: TRBD1; CDR3: ASSQVSGTGNSPLH
V: TRBV5-5; length: 11; J: TRBJ2-7; D: .; CDR3: ASSLTDVYEQY
V: TRBV5-1; length: 11; J: TRBJ2-7; D: .; CDR3: ASGWEGEIEQY
V: TRBV10-3; length: 13; J: TRBJ2-5; D: TRBD2; CDR3: AISSGLADQETQY
V: TRBV10-1; length: 15; J: TRBJ1-2; D: TRBD1; CDR3: ASSETPDRGVDYGYT
V: TRBV7-9; length: 14; J: TRBJ1-3; D: TRBD1; CDR3: ASSISRGQGRNTIY
V: TRBV14; length: 11; J: TRBJ1-2; D: .; CDR3: ASSLGNTYGYT
V: TRBV9; length: 14; J: TRBJ2-6; D: .; CDR3: ASSVALYPGANVLT
V: TRBV3-1/TRBV3-2; length: 14; J: TRBJ2-3; D: .; CDR3: ASSQVISGDTDTQY
V: TRBV5-1; length: 14; J: TRBJ2-1; D: TRBD1; CDR3: ASSAFRDRGRNEQF
V: TRBV3-1/TRBV3-2; length: 13; J: TRBJ2-1; D: .; CDR3: ASSQVHSGYNEQF
V: TRBV13; length: 14; J: TRBJ1-4; D: .; CDR3: ASSARGRGSDEKLF
V: TRBV7-8; length: 13; J: TRBJ1-4; D: .; CDR3: ASSDGGATNEKLF
V: TRBV19; length: 11; J: TRBJ2-7; D: TRBD1; CDR3: ASSQTGGGEQY
V: TRBV9; length: 11; J: TRBJ1-4; D: .; CDR3: ASSVGRDEKLF
V: TRBV10-3; length: 11; J: TRBJ2-5; D: .; CDR3: AVRAQGKETQY
V: TRBV5-5; length: 12; J: TRBJ1-4; D: TRBD1; CDR3: ASSWTGGDEKLF
V: TRBV3-1/TRBV3-2; length: 11; J: TRBJ1-1; D: .; CDR3: ASSRGTGAEAF